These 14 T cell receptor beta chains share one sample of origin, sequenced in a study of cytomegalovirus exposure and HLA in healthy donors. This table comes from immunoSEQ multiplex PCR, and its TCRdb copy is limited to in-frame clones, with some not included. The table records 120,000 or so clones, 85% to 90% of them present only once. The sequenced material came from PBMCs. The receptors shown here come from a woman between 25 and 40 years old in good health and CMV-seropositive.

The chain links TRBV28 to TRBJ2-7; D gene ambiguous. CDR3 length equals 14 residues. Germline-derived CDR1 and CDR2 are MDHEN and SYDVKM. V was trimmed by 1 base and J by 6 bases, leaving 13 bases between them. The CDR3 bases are TGTGCCAGCAGTTTATTAACCATCATAGCCGAGCAGTACTTC. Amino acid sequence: CASSLLTIIAEQYF.

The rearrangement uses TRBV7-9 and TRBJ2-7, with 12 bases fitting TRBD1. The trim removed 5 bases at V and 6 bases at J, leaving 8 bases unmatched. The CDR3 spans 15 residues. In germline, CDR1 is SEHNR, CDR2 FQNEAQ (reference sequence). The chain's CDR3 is CASSRSGTGGLEQYF. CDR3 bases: TGTGCCAGCAGCCGGTCCGGGACAGGGGGCCTCGAGCAGTACTTC.

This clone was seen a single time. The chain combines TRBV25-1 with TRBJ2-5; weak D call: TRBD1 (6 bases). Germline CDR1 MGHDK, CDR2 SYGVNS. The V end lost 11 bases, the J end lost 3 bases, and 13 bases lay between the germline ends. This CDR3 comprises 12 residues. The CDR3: CAARGDEETQYF. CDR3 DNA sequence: TGTGCCGCCAGGGGAGATGAAGAGACCCAGTACTTC.

CDR3 loop: CASSVGGDEQFF. The CDR3 coding sequence is TGTGCCAGCAGCGTCGGGGGGGATGAGCAGTTCTTC. V usage is TRBV9 and J usage is TRBJ2-1, with TRBD2 matching 8 bases. V shed 2 bases, J shed 8 bases, and the junction held 0 bases outside the gene matches. Germline CDR1 reads SGDLS; CDR2 reads YYNGEE. This CDR3 comprises 12 residues.

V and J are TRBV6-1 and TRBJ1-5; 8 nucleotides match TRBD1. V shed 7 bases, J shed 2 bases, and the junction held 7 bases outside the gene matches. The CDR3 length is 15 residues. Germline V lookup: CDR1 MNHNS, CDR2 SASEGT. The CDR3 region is CASILDRGGNQPQHF. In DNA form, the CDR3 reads TGTGCCAGCATTCTAGACAGGGGAGGCAATCAGCCCCAGCATTTT.

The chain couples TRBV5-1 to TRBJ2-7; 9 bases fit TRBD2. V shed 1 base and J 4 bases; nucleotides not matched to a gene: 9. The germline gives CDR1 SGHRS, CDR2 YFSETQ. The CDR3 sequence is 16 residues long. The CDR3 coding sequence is TGCGCCAGCAGCTTGCCCCTGGCGGGAGGGGTATACGAGCAGTACTTC. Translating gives CASSLPLAGGVYEQYF.

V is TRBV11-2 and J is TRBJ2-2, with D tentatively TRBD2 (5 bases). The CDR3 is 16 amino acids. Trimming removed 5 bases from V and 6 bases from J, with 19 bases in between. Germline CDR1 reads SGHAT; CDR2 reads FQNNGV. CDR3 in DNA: TGTGCCAGCAGCCACGGGATTAAACATCAGGCCGGGGAGCTGTTTTTT. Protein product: CASSHGIKHQAGELFF.

CDR3 sequence: CASSSQGRSYNEQFF. The CDR3, as DNA: TGTGCCAGCAGCTCCCAGGGTCGCTCCTACAATGAGCAGTTCTTC. The gene calls are TRBV5-6 and TRBJ2-1; possibly TRBD1 for D (5 bases). Germline lookup yields CDR1 SGHDT and CDR2 YYEEEE. The CDR3 consists of 15 residues. V lost 3 bases and J lost 0, with 10 bases in between.

CDR3 sequence (DNA): TGTGCCAGCAGCTCGGGACAGCGGATGAACACCGGGGAGCTGTTTTTT. Protein sequence: CASSSGQRMNTGELFF. The chain carries TRBV5-4 and TRBJ2-2; 7 positions match TRBD1. CDR3 length equals 16 residues. The trim removed 3 bases at V and 1 base at J, leaving 6 bases unmatched. Per the germline V gene, CDR1 is SGHNT and CDR2 is YYREEE (reference sequence).

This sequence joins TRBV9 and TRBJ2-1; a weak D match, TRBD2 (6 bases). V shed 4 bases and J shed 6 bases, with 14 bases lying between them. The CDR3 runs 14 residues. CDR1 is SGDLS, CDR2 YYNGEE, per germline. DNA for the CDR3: TGTGCCAGCAGCCCCCCCGGGAGACCCAATGAGCAGTTCTTC. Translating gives CASSPPGRPNEQFF.

DNA of the CDR3: TGTGCCAGCAGATCTGACAGGGACTACGAGCAGTACTTC. Its translation: CASRSDRDYEQYF. The chain combines TRBV28 with TRBJ2-7; 7 nucleotides line up with TRBD1. The CDR3 sequence is 13 residues long. The V and J ends lost 6 bases and 3 bases, in that order; junction bases with no gene match: 5. From germline, CDR1 is MDHEN and CDR2 SYDVKM.

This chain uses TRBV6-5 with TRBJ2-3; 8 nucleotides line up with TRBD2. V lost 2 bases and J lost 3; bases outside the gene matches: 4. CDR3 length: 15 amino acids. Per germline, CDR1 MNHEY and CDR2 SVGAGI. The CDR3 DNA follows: TGTGCCAGCAGTTACGGCGCGGGGGGTACAGATACGCAGTATTTT. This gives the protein CASSYGAGGTDTQYF.

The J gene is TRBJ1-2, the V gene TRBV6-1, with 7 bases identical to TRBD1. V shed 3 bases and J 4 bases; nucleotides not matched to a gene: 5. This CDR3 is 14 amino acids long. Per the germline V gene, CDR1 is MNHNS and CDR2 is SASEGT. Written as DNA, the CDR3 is TGTGCCAGCAGTGAGGGTACAGGGGCCTATGGCTACACCTTC. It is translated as CASSEGTGAYGYTF.

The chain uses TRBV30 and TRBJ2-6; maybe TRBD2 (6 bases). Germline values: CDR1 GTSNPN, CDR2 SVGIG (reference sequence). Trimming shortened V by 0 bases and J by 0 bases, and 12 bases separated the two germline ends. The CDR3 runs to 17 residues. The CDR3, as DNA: TGTGCCTGGAGTGTGGGGGGTGGGAGCTCTGGGGCCAACGTCCTGACTTTC. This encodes CAWSVGGGSSGANVLTF.